The 3 T cell receptor beta chains listed next were all sequenced from one sample in a study of blood T cell repertoires in COVID-19. Libraries were prepared by immunoSEQ multiplex PCR; TCRdb keeps only in-frame clonotypes and omits some of them. The sample yields about 240,000 clones, about 89% seen once. Specimen: PBMCs or T cells enriched from blood (not recorded which). These receptors all stem from a man aged 40-55 years who had recovered from COVID-19.

The CDR3: CASSPLGGSGASQPQHF. CDR3 bases: TGTGCCAGCTCACCACTGGGAGGGTCAGGAGCTAGTCAGCCCCAGCATTTT. The V gene is TRBV18, the J gene TRBJ1-5; D is unclear. V was trimmed by 1 base and J by 6 bases, leaving 19 bases between them. CDR1 is KGHSH and CDR2 is LQKENI in the germline V gene. The CDR3 sequence is 17 residues long.

The J gene is TRBJ2-3, the V gene TRBV3-1 (or the pseudogene TRBV3-2); D not certain. Germline assignment: CDR1 LGHDT and CDR2 YNNKEL (reference sequence). The length of the CDR3 is 14 residues. Trimming left V 0 bases short and J 3 bases short, with 7 bases between. For the CDR3, the DNA is TGTGCCAGCAGCCAAGATGCGCGTACAGATACGCAGTATTTT. Its translation: CASSQDARTDTQYF.

J is TRBJ1-1 and V is TRBV6-5; D is perhaps TRBD1 (6 bases). CDR1 and CDR2 from the germline V gene are MNHEY and SVGAGI. The length of the CDR3 is 14 residues. V was shortened by 6 bases and J by 4 bases, with 15 bases between the two germline ends. The DNA for the CDR3 is TGTGCCAGCAGCCGATCAGGGGAGAGCACTGAAGCTTTCTTT. Encoded protein: CASSRSGESTEAFF.